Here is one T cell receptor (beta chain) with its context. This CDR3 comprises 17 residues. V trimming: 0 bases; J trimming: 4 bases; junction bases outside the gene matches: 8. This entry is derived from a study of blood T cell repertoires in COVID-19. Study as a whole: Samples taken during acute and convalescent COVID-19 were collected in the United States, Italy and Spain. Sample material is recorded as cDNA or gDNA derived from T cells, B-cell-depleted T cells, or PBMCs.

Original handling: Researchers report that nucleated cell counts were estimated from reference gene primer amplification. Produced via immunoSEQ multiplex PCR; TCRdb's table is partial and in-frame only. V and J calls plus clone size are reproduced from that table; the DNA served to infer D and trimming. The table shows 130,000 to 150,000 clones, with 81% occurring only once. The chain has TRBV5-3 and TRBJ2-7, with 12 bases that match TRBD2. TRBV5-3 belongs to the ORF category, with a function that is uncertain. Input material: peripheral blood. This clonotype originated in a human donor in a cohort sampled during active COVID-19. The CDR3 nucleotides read TGTGCCAGAAGCTTGGCCAAGGGACTAGCGGGCGTTTACGAGCAGTACTTC. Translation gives CARSLAKGLAGVYEQYF.